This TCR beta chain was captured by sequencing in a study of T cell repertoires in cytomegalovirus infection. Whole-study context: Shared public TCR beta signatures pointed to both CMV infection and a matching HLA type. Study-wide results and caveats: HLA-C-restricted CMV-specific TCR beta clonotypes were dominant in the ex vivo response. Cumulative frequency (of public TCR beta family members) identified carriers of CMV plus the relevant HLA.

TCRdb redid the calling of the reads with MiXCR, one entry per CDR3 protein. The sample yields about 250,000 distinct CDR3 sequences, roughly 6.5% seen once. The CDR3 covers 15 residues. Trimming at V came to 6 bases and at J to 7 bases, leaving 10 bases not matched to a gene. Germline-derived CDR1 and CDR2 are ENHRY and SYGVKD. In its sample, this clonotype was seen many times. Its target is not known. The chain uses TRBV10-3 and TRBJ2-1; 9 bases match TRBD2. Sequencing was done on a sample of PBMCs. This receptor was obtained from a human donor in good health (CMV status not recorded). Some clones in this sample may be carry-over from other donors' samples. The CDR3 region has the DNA TGTGCCATCAGGCGAATGGGCGGGGGGGAAAATGAGCAGTTCTTC. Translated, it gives CAIRRMGGGENEQFF.